A selection of T cell receptor beta chains follows, all from one sample in a study of OX40 agonist ivuxolimab in advanced cancers. The data were produced by immunoSEQ multiplex PCR, yet TCRdb's version contains in-frame clones alone and is incomplete. The table has tens of thousands of clones, 90% seen once. Specimen: CD4+ or CD8+ T cells sorted from blood, collected in a trial of the OX40 agonist ivuxolimab. These TCRs come from an adult with an advanced solid tumor such as melanoma, head and neck, liver or kidney cancer. CDR3s include the opening cysteine and the closing phenylalanine or tryptophan. The order of the fields is V gene, D gene, J gene, clone size, CDR3 DNA, CDR3 protein. D genes are given only for firm matches. For some rows the clone size is stated as once, few or many, or as a class when expanded; others skip it.

>TRBV18|TRBD1|TRBJ1-2|NA
TGTGCCAGCTCACCACGGGACAGGGGGGACTATGGCTACACCTTC
CASSPRDRGDYGYTF
>TRBV9|NA|TRBJ2-3|NA
TGTGCCAGCAGCGTGAGCCACACAGATACGCAGTATTTT
CASSVSHTDTQYF
>TRBV11-3|NA|TRBJ2-7|NA
TGTGCCAGCAGCTTAGATGCCGGGACACCTTCCTACGAGCAGTACTTC
CASSLDAGTPSYEQYF
>TRBV6-5|TRBD1|TRBJ1-2|NA
TGTGCCAGCAGTTTTATTGACAGGGACTATGGCTACACCTTC
CASSFIDRDYGYTF
>TRBV7-8|NA|TRBJ2-7|NA
TGTGCCAGCAGCTTATTCTCCAGCCAAGGGAACTCCTACGAGCAGTACTTC
CASSLFSSQGNSYEQYF
>TRBV5-1|NA|TRBJ1-1|NA
TGCGCCAGCAGCTTGGCCGGGCTAGCTCCTGAAGCTTTCTTT
CASSLAGLAPEAFF
>TRBV30|NA|TRBJ2-5|medium-sized
TGTGCCTGGAGACGTTACTCCTGGTACCAAGAGACCCAGTACTTC
CAWRRYSWYQETQYF
>TRBV28|TRBD1|TRBJ1-2|NA
TGTGCCAGCAGTTTGGGACAGGGTAACTATGGCTACACCTTC
CASSLGQGNYGYTF
>TRBV7-2|NA|TRBJ1-1|NA
TGTGCCAGCAGCTTAAATACAGCGAACACTGAAGCTTTCTTT
CASSLNTANTEAFF
>TRBV19|NA|TRBJ1-5|NA
TGTGCCAGCGGACAGCCGCATAGCAATCAGCCCCAGCATTTT
CASGQPHSNQPQHF
>TRBV19|TRBD2|TRBJ2-3|NA
TGTGCCAGTAGACGAACGGGAGGGGCAGATACGCAGTATTTT
CASRRTGGADTQYF
>TRBV28|NA|TRBJ2-7|NA
TGTGCCAGCAGTTTAGGACCGGGGGCCGAGCAGTACTTC
CASSLGPGAEQYF
>TRBV7-6|TRBD2|TRBJ2-7|NA
TGTGCCAGCAGTCTCCTAGCGGGGACACTCTACGAGCAGTACTTC
CASSLLAGTLYEQYF
>TRBV19|TRBD2|TRBJ2-1|NA
TGTGCCAGTAGTACCCCCGTTCTAGCGGGAGGGCCAGGTGAGCAGTTCTTC
CASSTPVLAGGPGEQFF
>TRBV11-1|TRBD2|TRBJ2-1|NA
TGTGCCAGCAGCCTGGAACTAGCGGGAGTGAATGAGCAGTTCTTC
CASSLELAGVNEQFF
>TRBV6-1|NA|TRBJ2-5|once
TGTGCCAGCAGTGCCCAGCAAGAGACCCAGTACTTC
CASSAQQETQYF
>TRBV15|NA|TRBJ2-6|NA
TGTGCCACCAGCAGAGAAAGCCTCGCCGGGGCCAACGTCCTGACTTTC
CATSRESLAGANVLTF
>TRBV5-1|TRBD1|TRBJ2-5|NA
TGCGCCAGCAGCTGGGACAGGGCTGAGACCCAGTACTTC
CASSWDRAETQYF
>TRBV5-4|TRBD1|TRBJ1-2|once
TGTGCCAGCAGCTACGACAGGGGGGCAAATGGCTACACCTTC
CASSYDRGANGYTF
>TRBV7-8|TRBD2|TRBJ2-3|NA
TGTGCCAGCAGCCCAATGCCTCTAGCGGGCACAGATACGCAGTATTTT
CASSPMPLAGTDTQYF
>TRBV2|NA|TRBJ1-4|NA
TGTGCCAGCAGTCCCCTCACCACCTCCGAAAAACTGTTTTTT
CASSPLTTSEKLFF
>TRBV29-1|NA|TRBJ1-2|NA
TGCAGCGTTGAAGATCTCGGCAGGGTAAAACGTGGCTACACCTTC
CSVEDLGRVKRGYTF
>TRBV27|TRBD1|TRBJ1-5|NA
TGTGCCAGCAGTTCCTGGACAGGGAGCAATCAGCCCCAGCATTTT
CASSSWTGSNQPQHF
>TRBV2|NA|TRBJ2-1|NA
TGTGCCAGCAGTGAAAACCTCAATGAGCAGTTCTTC
CASSENLNEQFF
>TRBV27|NA|TRBJ1-5|NA
TGTGCCAGCAGTTCGCAGGACCCACGTAGCAATCAGCCCCAGCATTTT
CASSSQDPRSNQPQHF